A single T cell receptor (beta chain) is shown here with its context. This sample is drawn from a study of T cells in localized non-small cell lung cancer. Sequenced by immunoSEQ multiplex PCR; TCRdb stores in-frame clones only, minus some. The sample carries under 2,500 clones, 30% to 45% recorded once. There are 19 residues in the CDR3. V was pared by 5 bases and J by 2 bases, with 22 bases between. CDR1 MDHEN and CDR2 SYDVKM come from the germline V gene. V is TRBV28 and J is TRBJ2-6; TRBD2 is a possible D gene (5 bases). This TCR came from a male donor at least 60 years old with stage II squamous cell lung carcinoma. The sequenced sample was lung tumor tissue, obtained before any cancer treatment. The CDR3 reads CASSTFGRVGRAGANVLTF. In DNA, the CDR3 is TGTGCCAGCAGTACCTTCGGAAGGGTGGGGAGAGCTGGGGCCAACGTCCTGACTTTC.